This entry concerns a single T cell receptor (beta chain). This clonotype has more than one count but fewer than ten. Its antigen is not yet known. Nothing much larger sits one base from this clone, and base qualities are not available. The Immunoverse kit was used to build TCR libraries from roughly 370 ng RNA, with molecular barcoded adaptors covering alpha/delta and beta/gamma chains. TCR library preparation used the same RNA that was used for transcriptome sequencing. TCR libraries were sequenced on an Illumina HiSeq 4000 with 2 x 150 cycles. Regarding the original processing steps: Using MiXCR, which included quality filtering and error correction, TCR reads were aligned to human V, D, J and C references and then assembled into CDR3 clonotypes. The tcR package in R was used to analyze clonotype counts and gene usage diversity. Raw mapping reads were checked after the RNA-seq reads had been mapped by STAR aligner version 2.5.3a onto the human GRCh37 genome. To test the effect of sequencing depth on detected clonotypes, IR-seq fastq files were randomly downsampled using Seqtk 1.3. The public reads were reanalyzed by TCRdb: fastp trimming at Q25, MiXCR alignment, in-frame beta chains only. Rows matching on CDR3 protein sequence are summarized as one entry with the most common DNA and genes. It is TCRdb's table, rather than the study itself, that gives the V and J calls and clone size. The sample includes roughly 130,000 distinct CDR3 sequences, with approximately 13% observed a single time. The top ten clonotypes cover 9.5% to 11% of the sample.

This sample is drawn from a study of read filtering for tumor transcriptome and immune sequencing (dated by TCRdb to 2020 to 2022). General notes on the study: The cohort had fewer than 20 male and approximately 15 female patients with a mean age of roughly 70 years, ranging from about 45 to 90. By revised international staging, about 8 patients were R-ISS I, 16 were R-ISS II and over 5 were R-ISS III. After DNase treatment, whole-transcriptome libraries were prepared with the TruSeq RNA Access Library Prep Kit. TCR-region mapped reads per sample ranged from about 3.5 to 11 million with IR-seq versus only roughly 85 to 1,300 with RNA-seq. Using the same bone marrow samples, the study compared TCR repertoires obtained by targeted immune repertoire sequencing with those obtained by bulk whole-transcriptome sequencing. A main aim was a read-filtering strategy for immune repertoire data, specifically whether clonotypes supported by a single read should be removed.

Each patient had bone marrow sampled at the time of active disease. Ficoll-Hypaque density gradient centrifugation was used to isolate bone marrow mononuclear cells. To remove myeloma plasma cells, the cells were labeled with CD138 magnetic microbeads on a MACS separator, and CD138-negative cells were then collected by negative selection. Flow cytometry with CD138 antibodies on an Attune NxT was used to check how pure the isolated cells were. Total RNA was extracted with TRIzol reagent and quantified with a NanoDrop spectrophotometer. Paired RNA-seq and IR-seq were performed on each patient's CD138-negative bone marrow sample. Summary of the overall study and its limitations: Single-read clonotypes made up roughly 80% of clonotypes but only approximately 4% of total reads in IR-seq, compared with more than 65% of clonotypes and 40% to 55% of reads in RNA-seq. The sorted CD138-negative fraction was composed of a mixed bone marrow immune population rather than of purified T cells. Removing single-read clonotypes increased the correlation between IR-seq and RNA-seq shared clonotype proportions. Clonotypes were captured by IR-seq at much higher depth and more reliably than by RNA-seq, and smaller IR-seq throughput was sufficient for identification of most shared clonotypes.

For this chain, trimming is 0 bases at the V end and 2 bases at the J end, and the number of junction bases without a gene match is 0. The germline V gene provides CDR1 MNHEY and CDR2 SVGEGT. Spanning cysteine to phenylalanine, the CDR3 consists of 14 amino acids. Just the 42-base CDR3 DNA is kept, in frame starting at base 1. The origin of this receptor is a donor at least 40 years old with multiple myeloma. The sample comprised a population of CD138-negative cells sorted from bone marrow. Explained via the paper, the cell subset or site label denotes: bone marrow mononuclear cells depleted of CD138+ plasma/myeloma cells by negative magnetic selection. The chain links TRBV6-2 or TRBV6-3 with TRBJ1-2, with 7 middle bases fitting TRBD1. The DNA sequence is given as TGTGCCAGCAGTTACTCGACAGGGAACTATGGCTACACCTTC. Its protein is CASSYSTGNYGYTF.